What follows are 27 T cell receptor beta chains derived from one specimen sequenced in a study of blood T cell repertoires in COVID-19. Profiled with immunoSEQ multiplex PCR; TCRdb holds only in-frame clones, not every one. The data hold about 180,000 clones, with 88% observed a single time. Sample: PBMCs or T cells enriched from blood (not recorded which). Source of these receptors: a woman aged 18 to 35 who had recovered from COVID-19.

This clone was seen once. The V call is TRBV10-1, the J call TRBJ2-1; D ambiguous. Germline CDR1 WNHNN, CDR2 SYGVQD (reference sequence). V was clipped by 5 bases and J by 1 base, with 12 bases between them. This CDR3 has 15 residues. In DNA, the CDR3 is TGCGCCAGCAGTCAGAATGATTTGTCCTACAATGAGCAGTTCTTC. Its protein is CASSQNDLSYNEQFF.

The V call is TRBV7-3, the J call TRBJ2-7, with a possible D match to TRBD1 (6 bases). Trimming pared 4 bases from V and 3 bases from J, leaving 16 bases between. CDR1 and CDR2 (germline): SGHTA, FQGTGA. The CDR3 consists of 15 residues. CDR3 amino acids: CASSSKGHRLYEQYF. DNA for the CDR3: TGTGCCAGCAGCTCAAAGGGACACCGACTCTACGAGCAGTACTTC.

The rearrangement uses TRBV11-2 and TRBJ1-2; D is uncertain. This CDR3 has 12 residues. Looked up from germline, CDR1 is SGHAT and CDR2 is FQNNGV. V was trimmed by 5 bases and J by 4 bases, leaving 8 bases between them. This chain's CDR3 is CASSPTPYGYTF. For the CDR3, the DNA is TGTGCCAGCAGCCCCACACCCTATGGCTACACCTTC.

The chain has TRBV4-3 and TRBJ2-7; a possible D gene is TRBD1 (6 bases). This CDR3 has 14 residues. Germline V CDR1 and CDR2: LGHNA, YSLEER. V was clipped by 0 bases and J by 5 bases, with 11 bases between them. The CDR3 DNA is TGCGCCAGCAGCCAAGAACCAGGGGCCCACGAGCAGTACTTC. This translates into CASSQEPGAHEQYF.

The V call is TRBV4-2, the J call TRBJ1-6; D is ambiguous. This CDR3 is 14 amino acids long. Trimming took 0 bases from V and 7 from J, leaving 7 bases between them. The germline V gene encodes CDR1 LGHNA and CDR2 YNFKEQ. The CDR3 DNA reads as TGTGCCAGCAGCCAAGAAAAGAGAAATTCACCCCTCCACTTT. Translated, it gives CASSQEKRNSPLHF.

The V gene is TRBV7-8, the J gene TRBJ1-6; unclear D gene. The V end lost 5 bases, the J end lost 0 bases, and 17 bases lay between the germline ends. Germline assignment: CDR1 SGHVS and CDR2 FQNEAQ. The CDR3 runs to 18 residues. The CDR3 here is CASSRDGPLSSYNSPLHF. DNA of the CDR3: TGTGCCAGCAGCCGAGATGGGCCCTTGAGCTCCTATAATTCACCCCTCCACTTT. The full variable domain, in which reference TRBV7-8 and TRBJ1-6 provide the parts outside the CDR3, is GAGVSQSPRYKVAKRGQDVALRCDPISGHVSLFWYQQALGQGPEFLTYFQNEAQLDKSGLPSDRFFAERPEGSVSTLKIQRTQQEDSAVYLCASSRDGPLSSYNSPLHFGNGTRLTVT.

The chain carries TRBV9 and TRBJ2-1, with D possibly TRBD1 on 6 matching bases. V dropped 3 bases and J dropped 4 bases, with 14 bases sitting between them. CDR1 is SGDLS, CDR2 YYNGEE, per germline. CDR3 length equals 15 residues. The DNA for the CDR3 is TGTGCCAGCAGCGAACGGACAGCTGGGTACAATGAGCAGTTCTTC. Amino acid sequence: CASSERTAGYNEQFF.

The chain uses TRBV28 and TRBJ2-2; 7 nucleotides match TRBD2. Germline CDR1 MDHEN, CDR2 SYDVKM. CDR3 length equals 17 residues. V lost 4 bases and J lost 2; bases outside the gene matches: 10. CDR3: CASSYPPGLLNTGELFF. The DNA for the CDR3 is TGTGCCAGCAGTTATCCTCCGGGACTACTAAACACCGGGGAGCTGTTTTTT.

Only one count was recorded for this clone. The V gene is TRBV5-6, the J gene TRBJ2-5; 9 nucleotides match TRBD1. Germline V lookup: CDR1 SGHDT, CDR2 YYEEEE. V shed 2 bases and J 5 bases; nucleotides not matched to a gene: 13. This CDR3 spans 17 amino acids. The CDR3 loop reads CASSLWAGQGTRETQYF. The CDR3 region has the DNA TGTGCCAGCAGCTTATGGGCCGGACAGGGGACAAGGGAGACCCAGTACTTC.

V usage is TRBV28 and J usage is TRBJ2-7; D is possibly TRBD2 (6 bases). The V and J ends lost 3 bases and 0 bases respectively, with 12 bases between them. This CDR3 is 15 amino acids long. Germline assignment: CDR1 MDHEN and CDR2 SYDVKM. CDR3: CASSFRDGSSYEQYF. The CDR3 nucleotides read TGTGCCAGCAGTTTCCGGGACGGGAGCTCCTACGAGCAGTACTTC. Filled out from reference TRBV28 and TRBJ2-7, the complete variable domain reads DVKVTQSSRYLVKRTGEKVFLECVQDMDHENMFWYRQDPGLGLRLIYFSYDVKMKEKGDIPEGYSVSREKKERFSLILESASTNQTSMYLCASSFRDGSSYEQYFGPGTRLTVT.

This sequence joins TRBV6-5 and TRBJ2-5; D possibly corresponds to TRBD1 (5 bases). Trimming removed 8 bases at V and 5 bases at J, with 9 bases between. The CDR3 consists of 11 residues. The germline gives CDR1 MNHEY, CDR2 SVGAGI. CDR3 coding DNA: TGTGCCAGCGACAGTCAGGAGACCCAGTACTTC. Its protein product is CASDSQETQYF.

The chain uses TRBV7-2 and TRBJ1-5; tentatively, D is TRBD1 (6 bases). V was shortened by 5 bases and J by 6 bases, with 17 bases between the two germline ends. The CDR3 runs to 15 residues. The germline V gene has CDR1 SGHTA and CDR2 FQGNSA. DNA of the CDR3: TGTGCCAGCAGCCTCTCCCCAGGGGAGGGTCAGCCCCAGCATTTT. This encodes CASSLSPGEGQPQHF. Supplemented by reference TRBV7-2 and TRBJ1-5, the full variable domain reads GAGVSQSPSNKVTEKGKDVELRCDPISGHTALYWYRQSLGQGLEFLIYFQGNSAPDKSGLPSDRFSAERTGGSVSTLTIQRTQQEDSAVYLCASSLSPGEGQPQHFGDGTRLSIL.

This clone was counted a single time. This chain's CDR3 is CASRQEPGQGLGNYGYTF. Here the CDR3 DNA reads TGTGCCAGCAGACAAGAACCGGGACAGGGATTAGGTAACTATGGCTACACCTTC. The gene calls are TRBV5-6 and TRBJ1-2, with TRBD1 matching over 9 bases. V gave up 5 bases and J gave up 1 base; unmatched junction bases: 15. Germline loops: CDR1 SGHDT, CDR2 YYEEEE. This CDR3 contains 18 residues. Combining the CDR3 with reference TRBV5-6 and TRBJ1-2 gives the whole variable domain DAGVTQSPTHLIKTRGQQVTLRCSPKSGHDTVSWYQQALGQGPQFIFQYYEEEERQRGNFPDRFSGHQFPNYSSELNVNALLLGDSALYLCASRQEPGQGLGNYGYTFGSGTRLTVV.

CDR3 bases: TGTGCCAGCTCAGGTACCGCGGGGGGGCCGGCAGATACGCAGTATTTT. This codes for CASSGTAGGPADTQYF. The rearrangement links TRBV18 to TRBJ2-3; 9 bases are a match to TRBD2. Germline lookup yields CDR1 KGHSH and CDR2 LQKENI. The trim removed 5 bases at V and 4 bases at J, leaving 10 bases unmatched. The CDR3 sequence is 16 residues long.

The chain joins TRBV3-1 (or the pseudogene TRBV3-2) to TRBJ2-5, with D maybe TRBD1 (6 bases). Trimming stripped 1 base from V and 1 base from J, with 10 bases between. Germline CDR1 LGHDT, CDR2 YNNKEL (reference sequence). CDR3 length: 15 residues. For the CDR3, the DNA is TGTGCCAGCAGCCAAGGACCGACAGGCCAAGAGACCCAGTACTTC. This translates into CASSQGPTGQETQYF.

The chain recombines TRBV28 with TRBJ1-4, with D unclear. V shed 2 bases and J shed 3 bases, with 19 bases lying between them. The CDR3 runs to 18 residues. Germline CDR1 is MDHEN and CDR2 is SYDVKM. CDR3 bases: TGTGCCAGCAGTTTAGCCTCCTTTGAGGATTTAGCTAATGAAAAACTGTTTTTT. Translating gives CASSLASFEDLANEKLFF.

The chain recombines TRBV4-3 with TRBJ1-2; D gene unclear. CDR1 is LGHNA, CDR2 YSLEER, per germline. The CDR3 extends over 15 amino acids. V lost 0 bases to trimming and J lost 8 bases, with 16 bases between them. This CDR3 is CASSQEANQAWGYTF. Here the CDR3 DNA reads TGCGCCAGCAGCCAAGAGGCTAACCAAGCGTGGGGCTACACCTTC.

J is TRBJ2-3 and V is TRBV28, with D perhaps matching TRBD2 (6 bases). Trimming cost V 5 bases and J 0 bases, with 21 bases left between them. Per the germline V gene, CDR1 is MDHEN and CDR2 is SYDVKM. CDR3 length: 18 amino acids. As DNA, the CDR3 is TGTGCCAGCAGTCCGAGGCGGGGATGGGTCCTTAGCACAGATACGCAGTATTTT. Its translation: CASSPRRGWVLSTDTQYF.

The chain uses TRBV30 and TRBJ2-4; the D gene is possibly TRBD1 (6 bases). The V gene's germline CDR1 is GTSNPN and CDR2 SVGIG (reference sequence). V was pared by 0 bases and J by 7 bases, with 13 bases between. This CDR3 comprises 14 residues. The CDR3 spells CAWSVDRPENIQYF. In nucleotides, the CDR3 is TGTGCCTGGAGTGTAGACAGGCCGGAGAACATTCAGTACTTC.

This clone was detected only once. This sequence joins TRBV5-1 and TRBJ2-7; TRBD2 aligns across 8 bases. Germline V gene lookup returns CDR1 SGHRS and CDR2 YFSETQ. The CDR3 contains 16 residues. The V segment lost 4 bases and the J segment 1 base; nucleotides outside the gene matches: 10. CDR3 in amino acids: CASSSLQRELSYEQYF. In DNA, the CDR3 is TGCGCCAGCAGCAGTCTACAGCGGGAGTTGTCCTACGAGCAGTACTTC.

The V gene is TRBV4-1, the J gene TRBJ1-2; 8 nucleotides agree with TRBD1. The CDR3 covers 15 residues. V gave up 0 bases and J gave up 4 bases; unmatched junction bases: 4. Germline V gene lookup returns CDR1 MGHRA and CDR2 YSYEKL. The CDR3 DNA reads TGCGCCAGCAGCCAAGAAGGACAGGGATTCTATGGCTACACCTTC. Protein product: CASSQEGQGFYGYTF.

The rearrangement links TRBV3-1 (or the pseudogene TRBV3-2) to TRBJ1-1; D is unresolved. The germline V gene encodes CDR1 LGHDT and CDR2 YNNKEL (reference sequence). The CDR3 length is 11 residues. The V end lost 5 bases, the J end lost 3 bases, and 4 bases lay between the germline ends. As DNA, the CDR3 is TGTGCCAGCAGCAGAGACACTGAAGCTTTCTTT. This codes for CASSRDTEAFF.

The CDR3 spells CASRGRTGNYEQYF. CDR3 nucleotide sequence: TGTGCCAGCAGAGGGAGGACAGGGAACTACGAGCAGTACTTC. V is TRBV6-5 and J is TRBJ2-7, with 8 bases matching TRBD1. The germline gives CDR1 MNHEY, CDR2 SVGAGI. The ends lost 6 bases at V and 3 bases at J; junction bases unmatched: 7. This CDR3 has 14 residues.

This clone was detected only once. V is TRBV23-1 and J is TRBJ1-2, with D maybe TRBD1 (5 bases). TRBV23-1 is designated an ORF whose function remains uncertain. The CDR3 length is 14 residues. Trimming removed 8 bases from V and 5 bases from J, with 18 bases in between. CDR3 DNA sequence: TGCGCCAGCCCCCCAGGCAGGAAGGGGTATGGCTACACCTTC. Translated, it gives CASPPGRKGYGYTF.

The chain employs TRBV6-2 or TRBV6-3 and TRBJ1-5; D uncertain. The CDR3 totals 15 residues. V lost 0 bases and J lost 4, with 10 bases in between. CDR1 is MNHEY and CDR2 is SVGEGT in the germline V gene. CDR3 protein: CASSYSVAVNQPQHF. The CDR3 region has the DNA TGTGCCAGCAGTTACTCCGTGGCGGTGAATCAGCCCCAGCATTTT.

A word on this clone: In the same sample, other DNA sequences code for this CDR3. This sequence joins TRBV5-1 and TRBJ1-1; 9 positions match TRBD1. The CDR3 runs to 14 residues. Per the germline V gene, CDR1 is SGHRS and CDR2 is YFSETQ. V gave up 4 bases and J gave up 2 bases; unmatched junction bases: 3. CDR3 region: CASSPGQGNTEAFF. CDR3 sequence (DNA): TGCGCCAGCAGCCCGGGACAGGGTAACACTGAAGCTTTCTTT.

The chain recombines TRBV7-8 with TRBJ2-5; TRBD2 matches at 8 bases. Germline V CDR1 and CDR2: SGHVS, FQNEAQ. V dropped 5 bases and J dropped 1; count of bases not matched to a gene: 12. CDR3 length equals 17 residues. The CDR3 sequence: CASSLQPGSGAQETQYF. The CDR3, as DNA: TGTGCCAGCAGCCTCCAACCCGGTAGCGGGGCCCAAGAGACCCAGTACTTC.